What follows are 30 T cell receptor beta chains derived from one specimen sequenced in a study of blood T cells in healthy people across ages. Next came a second PCR, run for about 6 to 12 cycles, which used a sample-barcoded 5' primer along with a J-beta primer mix. A single record per CDR3 protein comes from TCRdb applying MiXCR to the 5' RACE reads. In the table there are more than 450,000 distinct CDR3 sequences, approximately 26% of which are singletons. This same sample was also taken into another study, of T cells of mothers and their children.

What was sequenced was blood. All receptors come from a boy younger than 10 in good health.

The chain combines TRBV4-3 with TRBJ2-1; the match to TRBD2 covers 9 bases. J lost 8 bases, V lost 0 bases, and 17 bases had no gene match. This CDR3 region has 19 residues. Germline loops: CDR1 LGHNA, CDR2 YSLEER. The CDR3 sequence is CASSQDPHLSGRFSYEQFF. CDR3 bases: TGCGCCAGCAGCCAAGATCCCCACCTAAGCGGGAGGTTTTCATATGAGCAGTTCTTC.

V is TRBV28 and J is TRBJ2-2; no reliable D call. The CDR3 totals 14 residues. V was trimmed by 1 base and J by 6 bases, leaving 9 bases between them. From germline, CDR1 is MDHEN and CDR2 SYDVKM. In DNA, the CDR3 is TGTGCCAGCAGTTTATTTCCTCTCGCCGGGGAGCTGTTTTTT. Translation gives CASSLFPLAGELFF.

J is TRBJ1-2 and V is TRBV19, with D uncertain. The length of the CDR3 is 14 residues. Germline V gene lookup returns CDR1 LNHDA and CDR2 SQIVND (reference sequence). The V and J ends lost 5 bases and 0 bases respectively, with 10 bases between them. CDR3 nucleotide sequence: TGTGCCAGTAGTGTCGGGATTTCTAACTATGGCTACACCTTC. Residues: CASSVGISNYGYTF. Supplemented by reference TRBV19 and TRBJ1-2, the full variable domain reads DGGITQSPKYLFRKEGQNVTLSCEQNLNHDAMYWYRQDPGQGLRLIYYSQIVNDFQKGDIAEGYSVSREKKESFPLTVTSAQKNPTAFYLCASSVGISNYGYTFGSGTRLTVV.

This clonotype was seen more than once but under ten times. The chain links TRBV6-1 to TRBJ1-4; D remains ambiguous. Germline loops: CDR1 MNHNS, CDR2 SASEGT. With 4 bases removed from V and 8 bases from J, the gap between germline ends came to 20 bases. The CDR3 extends over 16 amino acids. Here the CDR3 reads CASSGVSLDEREKLFF. CDR3 nucleotides: TGTGCCAGCAGTGGAGTTTCCCTGGACGAGCGGGAAAAACTGTTTTTT.

In this sample, this clonotype turned up many times. The rearrangement joins TRBV2 to TRBJ2-1; no clear D gene. Trimming took off 4 bases at V and 7 bases at J, with 5 bases between the two ends. The CDR3 covers 11 residues. The germline CDR1 and CDR2 sequences are SNHLY and FYNNEI. CDR3 coding DNA: TGTGCCAGCAGTGGGGGAAATGAGCAGTTCTTC. Its protein product is CASSGGNEQFF.

V and J are TRBV12-3 or TRBV12-4 and TRBJ2-5; D call uncertain. The CDR3 contains 12 residues. V shed 2 bases and J shed 3 bases, with 4 bases lying between them. The CDR3 loop is CASSLKEETQYF. The DNA for the CDR3 is TGTGCCAGCAGTTTAAAGGAAGAGACCCAGTACTTC.

The chain combines TRBV12-3 or TRBV12-4 with TRBJ2-3; the D gene could be TRBD1 or TRBD2 (5 bases each). The CDR3 length is 14 residues. V lost 7 bases to trimming and J lost 4 bases, with 15 bases between them. This CDR3 reads CASTGVTRADTQYF. CDR3 nucleotide sequence: TGTGCCAGCACCGGGGTAACCAGGGCAGATACGCAGTATTTT.

This clonotype was seen at least ten times. The V call is TRBV5-1, the J call TRBJ2-3; TRBD2 matches 8 bases. This CDR3 has 13 amino acids. CDR1 is SGHRS, CDR2 YFSETQ, per germline. Trimming took 3 bases from V and 5 from J; bases not matched to a gene: 2. The CDR3 coding sequence is TGCGCCAGCAGCTCTCTAGCGGGAGATACGCAGTATTTT. It specifies CASSSLAGDTQYF. Using reference TRBV5-1 and TRBJ2-3 for the parts outside the CDR3, the full variable domain is KAGVTQTPRYLIKTRGQQVTLSCSPISGHRSVSWYQQTPGQGLQFLFEYFSETQRNKGNFPGRFSGRQFSNSRSEMNVSTLELGDSALYLCASSSLAGDTQYFGPGTRLTVL.

The rearrangement uses TRBV7-2 and TRBJ2-5; 8 nucleotides match TRBD2. This CDR3 comprises 15 residues. Germline CDR1 SGHTA, CDR2 FQGNSA. After removal of 5 bases from V and 1 base from J, the junction contained 6 bases not matched to a gene. This CDR3 reads CASSVSAGVQETQYF. In DNA form, the CDR3 reads TGTGCCAGCAGCGTCTCAGCGGGAGTCCAAGAGACCCAGTACTTC.

In this sample, this clonotype turned up once. The rearrangement uses TRBV12-3 or TRBV12-4 and TRBJ2-3; 7 bases agree with TRBD1. CDR3 length: 12 amino acids. V trimming: 2 bases; J trimming: 13 bases; junction bases outside the gene matches: 6. The chain's CDR3 is CASSLRQGVEYF. The CDR3 bases are TGTGCCAGCAGTTTAAGGCAGGGGGTGGAGTATTTT.

The chain recombines TRBV12-3 or TRBV12-4 with TRBJ1-6; TRBD1 is a possible D gene (6 bases). The germline V and J ends were trimmed by 8 bases and 17 bases, with 16 bases remaining between them. This CDR3 has 11 amino acids. In DNA, the CDR3 is TGTGCCAGCGGTCAGGGGAATTGGTTCCACTTT. Its translation is CASGQGNWFHF.

This clonotype was counted a few times. This rearrangement joins TRBV20-1 to TRBJ2-7; 8 bases match TRBD2. Trimming removed 1 base from V and 3 bases from J; junction bases left unmatched: 8. The CDR3 has 15 residues. Germline V gene lookup returns CDR1 DFQATT and CDR2 SNEGSKA (reference sequence). CDR3 region: CSARGAGVQLYEQYF. DNA of the CDR3: TGCAGTGCTAGAGGAGCGGGGGTTCAGCTCTACGAGCAGTACTTC.

The chain uses TRBV29-1 and TRBJ1-1; D remains unclear. The CDR3 loop spans 13 amino acids. V lost 8 bases and J lost 1, with 14 bases in between. Germline V gene data show CDR1 as SQVTM and CDR2 as ANQGSEA. This chain's CDR3 is CSTLQPGNTEAFF. CDR3 nucleotide sequence: TGCAGCACCTTACAACCGGGGAACACTGAAGCTTTCTTT.

This clonotype showed up just a few times. The CDR3 coding sequence is TGTGCCAGCAGCCCGGGACTAGCGGGAAACACCGGGGAGCTGTTTTTT. Protein sequence: CASSPGLAGNTGELFF. V is TRBV27 and J is TRBJ2-2; 13 bases map to TRBD2. Germline V CDR1 and CDR2: MNHEY, SMNVEV (reference sequence). CDR3 length: 16 residues. J was trimmed by 2 bases and V by 6 bases; bases with no gene match: 3.

This clonotype was seen only a few times. V gene TRBV7-9 combines with J gene TRBJ2-1, with no clear D. The CDR3 consists of 14 residues. Trimming pared 5 bases from V and 0 bases from J, leaving 8 bases between. The V gene's germline CDR1 is SEHNR and CDR2 FQNEAQ (reference sequence). The CDR3 protein is CASSLFDSYNEQFF. CDR3 in DNA: TGTGCCAGCAGCCTCTTTGACTCCTACAATGAGCAGTTCTTC.

On this clonotype: At one end the junction does not follow the germline gene, possibly because of a read error. This chain joins TRBV4-1 and TRBJ1-3; maybe TRBD1 (5 bases). The CDR3 has 17 amino acids. Germline lookup yields CDR1 MGHRA and CDR2 YSYEKL. This CDR3 reads CAGSQGPPTDARNTIYF. The CDR3 DNA reads TGCGCCGGCAGCCAAGGCCCCCCGACAGACGCAAGAAACACCATATATTTT.

This chain connects TRBV5-6 to TRBJ1-2; the match to TRBD1 covers 8 bases. CDR1 is SGHDT, CDR2 YYEEEE, per germline. V trimming: 6 bases; J trimming: 3 bases; junction bases outside the gene matches: 4. The CDR3 extends over 13 amino acids. This CDR3 is CASNTGGYYGYTF. The CDR3, as DNA: TGTGCCAGCAATACAGGGGGATACTATGGCTACACCTTC.

This clonotype was seen many times. V gene TRBV5-1 combines with J gene TRBJ1-1, with 8 bases matching TRBD1. Germline loops: CDR1 SGHRS, CDR2 YFSETQ. The CDR3 is made up of 16 amino acids. The junction had 13 bases not matched to a gene; V was cut back by 2 bases and J by 7 bases. The CDR3 DNA is TGCGCCAGCAGCTTTCGGACAGGGCAAACTGAAAATGAAGCTTTCTTT. The encoded protein is CASSFRTGQTENEAFF.

The chain recombines TRBV29-1 with TRBJ1-2; D is possibly TRBD1 (5 bases). The ends were cut back, 0 bases at V and 0 bases at J, with 14 bases in the middle. The CDR3 runs to 16 residues. CDR1 and CDR2 (germline): SQVTM, ANQGSEA. The CDR3 here is CSVEDLSGGANYGYTF. As DNA, the CDR3 is TGCAGCGTTGAAGATCTGTCGGGGGGAGCTAACTATGGCTACACCTTC.

This clonotype turned up a few times. The chain links TRBV21-1 to TRBJ2-3; TRBD2 is the table's D call, not checked against the DNA. TRBV21-1 is a documented pseudogene. The CDR3 has 17 residues. This CDR3 is CASKGIAGENGTDTQYF. The CDR3 DNA is TGTGCCAGCAAGGGGATAGCGGGGGAAAATGGCACAGATACGCAGTATTTT.

This clonotype was recorded a few times. The rearrangement joins TRBV20-1 to TRBJ1-4; D uncertain. CDR1 is DFQATT and CDR2 is SNEGSKA in the germline V gene (reference sequence). V was clipped by 3 bases and J by 12 bases, with 14 bases between them. This CDR3 spans 12 amino acids. CDR3 coding DNA: TGCAGTGCTAGGGGTAGGACCGCGGAACTGTTTTTT. Protein product: CSARGRTAELFF.

The chain links TRBV10-3 to TRBJ1-5, with D perhaps matching TRBD1 (6 bases). CDR3 size: 14 residues. CDR1 ENHRY and CDR2 SYGVKD come from the germline V gene. Between the trimmed V and J ends, which lost 8 bases and 5 bases, there was a span of 16 bases. CDR3 amino acids: CAIGRGGADQPQHF. As DNA, the CDR3 is TGTGCCATCGGAAGGGGGGGGGCAGATCAGCCCCAGCATTTT.

The chain uses TRBV27 and TRBJ2-1; the D gene is possibly TRBD2 (5 bases). Per germline, CDR1 MNHEY and CDR2 SMNVEV (reference sequence). V was pared by 4 bases and J by 0 bases, with 16 bases between. This CDR3 contains 17 residues. CDR3 sequence reads: CASSSPTGWSSYNEQFF. DNA of the CDR3: TGTGCCAGCAGTTCCCCCACGGGGTGGAGCTCCTACAATGAGCAGTTCTTC.

The gene calls are TRBV19 and TRBJ2-5; 10 positions match TRBD2. The end of the DNA fits TRBJ2-1 better, so the J call may be wrong. The CDR3 covers 15 residues. Germline CDR1 LNHDA, CDR2 SQIVND (reference sequence). In DNA form, the CDR3 reads TGTGCCAGTAGCATTAGTAGCGGGGGGCGCAATGAGCAGTTCTTC. Its protein product is CASSISSGGRNEQFF.

This clonotype was observed a few times. The chain couples TRBV7-2 to TRBJ2-4; TRBD2 is a possible D gene (6 bases). The CDR3 length is 19 residues. Between the trimmed V and J ends, which lost 3 bases and 0 bases, there was a span of 21 bases. Germline-derived CDR1 and CDR2 are SGHTA and FQGNSA. The CDR3 DNA sequence: TGTGCCAGCAGCTTCCGACCGGGACGGGGGACCCTAGCCAAAAACATTCAGTACTTC. As protein: CASSFRPGRGTLAKNIQYF.

This clonotype was observed at least ten times. The rearrangement uses TRBV5-1 and TRBJ2-5, with 7 bases fitting TRBD1. The end of the DNA is better explained by TRBJ2-1, so the J call may be wrong. The CDR3 sequence is 13 residues long. Germline values: CDR1 SGHRS, CDR2 YFSETQ. CDR3 residues: CASSFTGVDEQFF. In nucleotides, the CDR3 is TGCGCCAGCAGCTTCACAGGGGTCGATGAGCAGTTCTTC.

This clonotype appeared a few times. This chain uses TRBV3-1 with TRBJ2-4; D might be TRBD2 (6 bases). Trimming removed 5 bases at V and 4 bases at J, with 21 bases between. Germline CDR1 LGHDT, CDR2 YNNKEL (reference sequence). This CDR3 is 17 amino acids long. The CDR3 DNA reads as TGTGCCAGCAGCGGGGGATTTAGAGGGACTCGTAAAAACATTCAGTACTTC. Translation: CASSGGFRGTRKNIQYF.

This clonotype occurred a few times. J is TRBJ2-5 and V is TRBV7-6, with a weak D call TRBD1 (5 bases). Gene TRBJ2-7 matches the end of the DNA better, so the J call may be wrong. The CDR3 is 12 residues long. Germline values: CDR1 SGHVS, CDR2 FNYEAQ. The CDR3 DNA sequence: TGTGCCAGCAGCGTAGACAGCTACGAGCAGTACTTC. As protein: CASSVDSYEQYF.

This rearrangement joins TRBV29-1 to TRBJ2-5; 7 bases agree with TRBD1. Trimming at V came to 8 bases and at J to 7 bases, leaving 13 bases not matched to a gene. The CDR3 runs 13 residues. From germline, CDR1 is SQVTM and CDR2 ANQGSEA. In DNA form, the CDR3 reads TGCAGCTCCGGGACAGTGGATCGGGGGACCCAGTACTTC. Its protein is CSSGTVDRGTQYF.

This clonotype was counted a few times. This chain links TRBV19 with TRBJ2-1; D call uncertain. Deletions cut 5 bases from V and 14 bases from J, with 19 bases between. The V gene's germline CDR1 is LNHDA and CDR2 SQIVND (reference sequence). The CDR3 totals 13 residues. CDR3 sequence: CASSYPPPGEEFF. Here the CDR3 DNA reads TGTGCCAGTAGTTATCCTCCCCCTGGAGAAGAGTTCTTC.